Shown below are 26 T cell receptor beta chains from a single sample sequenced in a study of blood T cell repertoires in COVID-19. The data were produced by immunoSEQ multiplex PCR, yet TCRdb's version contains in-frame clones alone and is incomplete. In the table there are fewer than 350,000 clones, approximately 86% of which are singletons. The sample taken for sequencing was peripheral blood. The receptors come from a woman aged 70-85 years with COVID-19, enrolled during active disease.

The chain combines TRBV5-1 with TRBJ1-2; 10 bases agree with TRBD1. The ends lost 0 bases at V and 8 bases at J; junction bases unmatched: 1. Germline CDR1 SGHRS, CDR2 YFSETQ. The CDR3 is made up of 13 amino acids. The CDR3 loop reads CASSLEGQGGYTF. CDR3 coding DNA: TGCGCCAGCAGCTTGGAGGGACAGGGGGGCTACACCTTC.

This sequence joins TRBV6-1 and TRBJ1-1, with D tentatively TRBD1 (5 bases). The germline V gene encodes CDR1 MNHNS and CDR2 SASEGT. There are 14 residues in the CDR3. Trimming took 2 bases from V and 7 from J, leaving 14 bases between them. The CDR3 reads CASSEKGNSLEAFF. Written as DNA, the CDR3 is TGTGCCAGCAGTGAAAAGGGGAACAGCCTTGAAGCTTTCTTT.

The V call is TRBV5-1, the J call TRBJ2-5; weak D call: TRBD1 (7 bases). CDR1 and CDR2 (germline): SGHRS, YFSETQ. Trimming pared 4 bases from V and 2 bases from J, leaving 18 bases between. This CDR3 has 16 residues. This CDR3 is CASSQRRAGGQETQYF. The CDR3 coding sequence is TGCGCCAGCAGCCAGAGGAGGGCAGGGGGTCAAGAGACCCAGTACTTC.

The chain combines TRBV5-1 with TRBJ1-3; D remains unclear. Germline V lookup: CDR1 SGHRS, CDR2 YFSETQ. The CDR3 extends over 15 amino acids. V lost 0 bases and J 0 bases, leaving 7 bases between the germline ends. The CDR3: CASSLGAASGNTIYF. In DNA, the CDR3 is TGCGCCAGCAGCTTGGGGGCAGCCTCTGGAAACACCATATATTTT.

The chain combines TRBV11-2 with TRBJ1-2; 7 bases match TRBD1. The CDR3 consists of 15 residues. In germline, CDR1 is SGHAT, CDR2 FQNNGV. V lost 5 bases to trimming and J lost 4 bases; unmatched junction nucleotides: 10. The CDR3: CASSRFHRDSYGYTF. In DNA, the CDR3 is TGTGCCAGCAGCCGATTTCACCGGGACAGCTATGGCTACACCTTC.

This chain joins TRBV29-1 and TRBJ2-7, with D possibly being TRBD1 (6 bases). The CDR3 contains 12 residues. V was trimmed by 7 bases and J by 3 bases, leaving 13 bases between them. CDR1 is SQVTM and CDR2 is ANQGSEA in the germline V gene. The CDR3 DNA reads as TGCAGCGCTTCTAGGGACAACTACGAGCAGTACTTC. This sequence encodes CSASRDNYEQYF.

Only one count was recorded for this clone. The CDR3 reads CASSNNQGATEAFF. The CDR3 nucleotides are TGTGCCAGCAGCAATAATCAGGGGGCCACTGAAGCTTTCTTT. The chain couples TRBV7-9 to TRBJ1-1, with 8 bases identical to TRBD1. The CDR3 length is 14 residues. V shed 5 bases, J shed 4 bases, and the junction held 6 bases outside the gene matches. Germline loops: CDR1 SEHNR, CDR2 FQNEAQ (reference sequence).

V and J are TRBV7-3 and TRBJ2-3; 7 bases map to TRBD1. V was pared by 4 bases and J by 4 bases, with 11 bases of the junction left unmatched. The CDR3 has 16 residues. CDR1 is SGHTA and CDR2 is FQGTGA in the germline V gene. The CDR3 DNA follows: TGTGCCAGCAGCTCTGGAGGTGGGACAGCATCAGATACGCAGTATTTT. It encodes CASSSGGGTASDTQYF.

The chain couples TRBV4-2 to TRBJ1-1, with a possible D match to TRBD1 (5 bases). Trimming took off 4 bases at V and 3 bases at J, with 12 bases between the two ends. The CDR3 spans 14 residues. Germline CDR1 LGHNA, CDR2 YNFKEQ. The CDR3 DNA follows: TGTGCCAGCAGCCCCCCCCAAGGGGACACTGAAGCTTTCTTT. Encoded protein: CASSPPQGDTEAFF.

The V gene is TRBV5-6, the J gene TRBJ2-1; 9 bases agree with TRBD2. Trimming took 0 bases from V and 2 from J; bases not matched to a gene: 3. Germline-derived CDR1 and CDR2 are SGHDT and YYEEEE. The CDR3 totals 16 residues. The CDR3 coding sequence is TGTGCCAGCAGCTTGGTTGGCGGGGGGGCCTACAATGAGCAGTTCTTC. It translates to CASSLVGGGAYNEQFF.

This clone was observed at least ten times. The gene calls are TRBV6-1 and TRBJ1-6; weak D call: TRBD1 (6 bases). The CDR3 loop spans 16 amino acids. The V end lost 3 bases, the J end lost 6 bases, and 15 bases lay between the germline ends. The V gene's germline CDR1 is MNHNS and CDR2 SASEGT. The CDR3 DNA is TGTGCCAGCAGTGAGCTCCAGGGGTTGCTTAATTCACCCCTCCACTTT. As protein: CASSELQGLLNSPLHF.

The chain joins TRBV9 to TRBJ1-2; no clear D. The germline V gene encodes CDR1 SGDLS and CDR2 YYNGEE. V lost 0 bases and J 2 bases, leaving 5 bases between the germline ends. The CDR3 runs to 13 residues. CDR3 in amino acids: CASSVAGNYGYTF. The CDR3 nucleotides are TGTGCCAGCAGCGTAGCCGGGAACTATGGCTACACCTTC. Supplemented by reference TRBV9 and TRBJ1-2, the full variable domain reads DSGVTQTPKHLITATGQRVTLRCSPRSGDLSVYWYQQSLDQGLQFLIQYYNGEERAKGNILERFSAQQFPDLHSELNLSSLELGDSALYFCASSVAGNYGYTFGSGTRLTVV.

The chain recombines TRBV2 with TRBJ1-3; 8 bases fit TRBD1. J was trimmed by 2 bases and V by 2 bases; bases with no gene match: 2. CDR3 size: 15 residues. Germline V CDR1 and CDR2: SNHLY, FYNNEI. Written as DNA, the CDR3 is TGTGCCAGCAGTGAACAGGGGGCTGCTGGAAACACCATATATTTT. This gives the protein CASSEQGAAGNTIYF.

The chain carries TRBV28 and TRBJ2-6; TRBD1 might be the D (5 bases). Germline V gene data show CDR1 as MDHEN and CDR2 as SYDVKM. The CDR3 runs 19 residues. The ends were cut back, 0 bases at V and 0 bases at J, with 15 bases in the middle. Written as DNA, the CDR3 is TGTGCCAGCAGTTTATGGGGGAATACAGGACCCTCTGGGGCCAACGTCCTGACTTTC. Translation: CASSLWGNTGPSGANVLTF.

The CDR3 loop reads CSVGQVLNYGYTF. The CDR3, as DNA: TGCAGCGTGGGACAGGTTCTTAACTATGGCTACACCTTC. The rearrangement links TRBV29-1 to TRBJ1-2, with 8 bases that match TRBD1. The CDR3 contains 13 residues. The V segment lost 6 bases and the J segment 1 base; nucleotides outside the gene matches: 4. CDR1 is SQVTM, CDR2 ANQGSEA, per germline.

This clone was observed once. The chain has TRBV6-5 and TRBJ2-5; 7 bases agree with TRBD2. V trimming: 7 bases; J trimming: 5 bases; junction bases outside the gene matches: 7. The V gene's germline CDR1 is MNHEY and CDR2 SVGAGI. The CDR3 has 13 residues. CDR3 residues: CASKGSGAETQYF. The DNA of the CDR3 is TGTGCCAGCAAAGGCAGCGGGGCTGAGACCCAGTACTTC.

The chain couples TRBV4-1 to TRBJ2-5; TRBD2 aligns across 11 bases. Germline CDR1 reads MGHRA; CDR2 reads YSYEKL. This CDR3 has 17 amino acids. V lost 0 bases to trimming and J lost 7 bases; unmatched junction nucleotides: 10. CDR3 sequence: CASSQDWPSGGPGTQYF. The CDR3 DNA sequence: TGCGCCAGCAGCCAAGATTGGCCTAGCGGGGGGCCCGGGACCCAGTACTTC.

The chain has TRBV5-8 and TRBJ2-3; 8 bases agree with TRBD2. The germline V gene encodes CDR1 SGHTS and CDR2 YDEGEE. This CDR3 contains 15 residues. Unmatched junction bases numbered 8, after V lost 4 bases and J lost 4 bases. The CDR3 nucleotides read TGTGCCAGCAGCCTAATGGCGGGGGGCCCAGATACGCAGTATTTT. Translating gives CASSLMAGGPDTQYF.

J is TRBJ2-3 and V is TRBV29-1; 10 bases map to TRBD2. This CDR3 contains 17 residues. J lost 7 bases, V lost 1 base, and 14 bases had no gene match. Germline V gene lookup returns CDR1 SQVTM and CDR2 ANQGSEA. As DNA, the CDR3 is TGCAGCGTTGAAGCCCCCTCCCCAGCGGGGGGGGATAATACGCAGTATTTT. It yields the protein CSVEAPSPAGGDNTQYF.

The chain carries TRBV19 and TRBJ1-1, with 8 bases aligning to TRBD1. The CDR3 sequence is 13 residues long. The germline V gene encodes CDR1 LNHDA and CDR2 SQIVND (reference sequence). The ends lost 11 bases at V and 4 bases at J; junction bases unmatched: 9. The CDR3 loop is CASQGQGATEAFF. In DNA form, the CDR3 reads TGTGCCTCTCAAGGACAGGGAGCCACTGAAGCTTTCTTT.

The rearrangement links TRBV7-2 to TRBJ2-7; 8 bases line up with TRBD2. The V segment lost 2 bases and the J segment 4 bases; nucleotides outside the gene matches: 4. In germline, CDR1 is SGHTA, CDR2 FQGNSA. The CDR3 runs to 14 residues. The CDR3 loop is CASSLNGGDYEQYF. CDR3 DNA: TGTGCCAGCAGCTTAAACGGGGGGGATTACGAGCAGTACTTC.

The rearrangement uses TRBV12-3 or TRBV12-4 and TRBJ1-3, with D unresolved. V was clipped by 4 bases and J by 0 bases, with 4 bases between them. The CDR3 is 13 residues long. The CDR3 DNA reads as TGTGCCAGCAGTTACAGCTCTGGAAACACCATATATTTT. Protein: CASSYSSGNTIYF.

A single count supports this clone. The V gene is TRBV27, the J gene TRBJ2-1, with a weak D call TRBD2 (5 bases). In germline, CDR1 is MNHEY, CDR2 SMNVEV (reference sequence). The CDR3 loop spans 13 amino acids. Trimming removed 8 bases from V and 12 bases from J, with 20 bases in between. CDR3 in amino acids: CASSGSIGVGQFF. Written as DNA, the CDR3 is TGTGCCAGCTCGGGGAGCATCGGGGTAGGGCAGTTCTTC.

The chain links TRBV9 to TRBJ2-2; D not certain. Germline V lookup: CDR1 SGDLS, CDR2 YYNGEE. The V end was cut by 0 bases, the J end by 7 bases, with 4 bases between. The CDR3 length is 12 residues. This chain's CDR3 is CASSVVLGELFF. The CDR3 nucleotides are TGTGCCAGCAGCGTAGTACTCGGGGAGCTGTTTTTT.

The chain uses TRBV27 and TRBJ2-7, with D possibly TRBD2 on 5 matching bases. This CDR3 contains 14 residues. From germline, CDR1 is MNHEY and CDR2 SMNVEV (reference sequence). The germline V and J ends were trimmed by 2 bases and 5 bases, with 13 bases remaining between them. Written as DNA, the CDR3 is TGTGCCAGCAGTTTAGGAGGCAGGACGCACGAGCAGTACTTC. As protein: CASSLGGRTHEQYF.

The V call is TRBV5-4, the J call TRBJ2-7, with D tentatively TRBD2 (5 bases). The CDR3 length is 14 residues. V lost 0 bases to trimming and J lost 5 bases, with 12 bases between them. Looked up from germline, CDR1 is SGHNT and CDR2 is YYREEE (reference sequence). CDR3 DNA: TGTGCCAGCAGCTTGGGCGGGTATAGTAACGAGCAGTACTTC. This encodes CASSLGGYSNEQYF.